The clone carrying this T cell receptor (beta chain) was observed once. This specimen belongs to a study of blood T cell repertoires in COVID-19. J lost 8 bases, V lost 0 bases, and 5 bases had no gene match. Germline CDR1 SGHVS, CDR2 FQNEAQ. The CDR3 consists of 15 residues. Data came from immunoSEQ multiplex PCR; TCRdb stores just in-frame clones and leaves some out. The data hold over 90,000 clones, with around 90% observed a single time. The material sequenced was peripheral blood. This TCR was recovered from a woman aged 60-75 years with acute or convalescent COVID-19. The chain couples TRBV7-8 to TRBJ1-4; 8 nucleotides match TRBD1. CDR3 nucleotide sequence: TGTGCCAGCAGCTTAGCAGGGACAGGAGGGGAAAAACTGTTTTTT. Translating gives CASSLAGTGGEKLFF.